Below are 22 T cell receptor beta chains sequenced from a single sample in a study of OX40 agonist ivuxolimab in advanced cancers. This table comes from immunoSEQ multiplex PCR, and its TCRdb copy is limited to in-frame clones, with some not included. The repertoire holds some 30,000 clones, with about 74% as singletons. This specimen consisted of CD4+ or CD8+ T cells sorted from blood, obtained in a trial of the OX40 agonist ivuxolimab. The source of these receptors is an adult with an advanced solid tumor such as melanoma, head and neck, liver or kidney cancer.

V gene TRBV30 combines with J gene TRBJ2-6; 9 bases line up with TRBD1. J gave up 2 bases and V 3 bases, and 2 bases lay outside the gene matches. The CDR3 extends over 15 amino acids. Germline CDR1 GTSNPN, CDR2 SVGIG (reference sequence). As DNA, the CDR3 is TGTGCCTGGAGGGACAGGGGACCTGGGGCCAACGTCCTGACTTTC. Encoded protein: CAWRDRGPGANVLTF.

The V call is TRBV6-5, the J call TRBJ1-5, with 7 positions matching TRBD1. J gave up 7 bases and V 4 bases, and 10 bases lay outside the gene matches. The CDR3 totals 15 residues. The germline gives CDR1 MNHEY, CDR2 SVGAGI. The CDR3 coding sequence is TGTGCCAGCAGTTTAACCACAGGGGCGGGGCAGCCCCAGCATTTT. This gives the protein CASSLTTGAGQPQHF.

The chain is built from TRBV7-9 and TRBJ1-1; D is undetermined. The CDR3 is 11 residues long. The V end lost 4 bases, the J end lost 1 base, and 1 base lay between the germline ends. Germline CDR1 reads SEHNR; CDR2 reads FQNEAQ (reference sequence). CDR3 in DNA: TGTGCCAGCAGCTGGAACACTGAAGCTTTCTTT. Its translation: CASSWNTEAFF. The full variable domain, its missing parts supplied by reference TRBV7-9 and TRBJ1-1, is DTGVSQNPRHKITKRGQNVTFRCDPISEHNRLYWYRQTLGQGPEFLTYFQNEAQLEKSRLLSDRFSAERPKGSFSTLEIQRTEQGDSAMYLCASSWNTEAFFGQGTRLTVV.

This clone counts as medium-sized. V gene TRBV5-1 combines with J gene TRBJ1-3, with D possibly TRBD1 on 5 matching bases. Germline CDR1 reads SGHRS; CDR2 reads YFSETQ. The CDR3 has 16 amino acids. V lost 2 bases to trimming and J lost 3 bases, with 15 bases between them. This CDR3 is CASSFGGGTGGNTIYF. CDR3 DNA: TGCGCCAGCAGCTTCGGCGGGGGTACGGGTGGAAACACCATATATTTT.

V and J are TRBV7-3 and TRBJ2-3; the D is unclear. The germline gives CDR1 SGHTA, CDR2 FQGTGA. V was clipped by 2 bases and J by 2 bases, with 8 bases between them. This CDR3 contains 14 residues. CDR3 sequence: CASSLYAATDTQYF. The CDR3 nucleotides are TGTGCCAGCAGCTTATATGCGGCCACAGATACGCAGTATTTT.

The chain employs TRBV10-3 and TRBJ2-5; D perhaps matches TRBD1 (6 bases). V was clipped by 10 bases and J by 3 bases, with 9 bases between them. The CDR3 consists of 11 residues. Germline CDR1 ENHRY, CDR2 SYGVKD. In nucleotides, the CDR3 is TGTGCCACTCAGGGGAAAGAGACCCAGTACTTC. Residues: CATQGKETQYF.

V gene TRBV7-2 combines with J gene TRBJ1-5; 9 nucleotides match TRBD1. V trimming: 2 bases; J trimming: 7 bases; junction bases outside the gene matches: 3. The CDR3 has 14 residues. Germline V CDR1 and CDR2: SGHTA, FQGNSA. CDR3 residues: CASSLTGGGQPQHF. CDR3 coding DNA: TGTGCCAGCAGCTTAACAGGGGGCGGACAGCCCCAGCATTTT.

The J gene is TRBJ1-2, the V gene TRBV10-3; TRBD1 matches at 8 bases. The germline gives CDR1 ENHRY, CDR2 SYGVKD. The V segment lost 6 bases and the J segment 4 bases; nucleotides outside the gene matches: 4. The CDR3 has 13 residues. The CDR3 reads CAISPGQGYGYTF. The CDR3 DNA is TGTGCCATCAGCCCCGGACAGGGCTATGGCTACACCTTC.

CDR3 loop: CASSGEGGQPQHF. In DNA form, the CDR3 reads TGTGCCAGCAGTGGGGAGGGAGGTCAGCCCCAGCATTTT. This chain links TRBV2 with TRBJ1-5, with D unresolved. The V gene lost 4 bases and the J gene lost 6 bases, with 10 bases spanning the gap. The germline V gene has CDR1 SNHLY and CDR2 FYNNEI. This CDR3 contains 13 residues.

The table lists this clone with a count of one. The chain joins TRBV30 to TRBJ1-5; D ambiguous. Germline CDR1 is GTSNPN and CDR2 is SVGIG (reference sequence). This CDR3 has 14 amino acids. Trimming took off 1 base at V and 1 base at J, with 8 bases between the two ends. CDR3 bases: TGTGCCTGGAGTGATACGTTAAGCAATCAGCCCCAGCATTTT. Translated: CAWSDTLSNQPQHF.

This clone came up once. The V gene is TRBV5-1, the J gene TRBJ1-1; D remains ambiguous. Trimming removed 0 bases from V and 3 bases from J, with 18 bases in between. CDR3 length equals 17 residues. Germline V gene lookup returns CDR1 SGHRS and CDR2 YFSETQ. The CDR3 DNA reads TGCGCCAGCAGCTTGGCCAACGTGGCAACTCTTTACACTGAAGCTTTCTTT. Amino acids: CASSLANVATLYTEAFF. Together with reference TRBV5-1 and TRBJ1-1, the CDR3 gives the full variable domain: KAGVTQTPRYLIKTRGQQVTLSCSPISGHRSVSWYQQTPGQGLQFLFEYFSETQRNKGNFPGRFSGRQFSNSRSEMNVSTLELGDSALYLCASSLANVATLYTEAFFGQGTRLTVV.

The V gene is TRBV6-5, the J gene TRBJ2-5; no firm D call. The CDR3 is 13 residues long. V lost 4 bases to trimming and J lost 2 bases, with 8 bases between them. The germline gives CDR1 MNHEY, CDR2 SVGAGI. The CDR3 nucleotides are TGTGCCAGCAGTTCTACGATTCAAGAGACCCAGTACTTC. Its translation is CASSSTIQETQYF.

CDR3 region: CASSGLYDFGGELFF. In DNA form, the CDR3 reads TGTGCCAGCAGTGGATTATACGACTTTGGGGGGGAGCTGTTTTTT. The gene calls are TRBV6-1 and TRBJ2-2, with D hard to call. This CDR3 contains 15 residues. Trimming pared 4 bases from V and 8 bases from J, leaving 17 bases between. Germline lookup yields CDR1 MNHNS and CDR2 SASEGT.

The chain has TRBV27 and TRBJ2-3, with D tentatively TRBD2 (5 bases). Germline V CDR1 and CDR2: MNHEY, SMNVEV (reference sequence). The CDR3 is made up of 14 amino acids. V was trimmed by 2 bases and J by 5 bases, leaving 11 bases between them. CDR3 nucleotides: TGTGCCAGCAGTTTAGCGGCCGAGGGAGATACGCAGTATTTT. This codes for CASSLAAEGDTQYF.

The J gene is TRBJ1-1, the V gene TRBV27; D is perhaps TRBD1 (5 bases). The CDR3 covers 13 residues. V dropped 6 bases and J dropped 1 base, with 9 bases sitting between them. Germline values: CDR1 MNHEY, CDR2 SMNVEV (reference sequence). The CDR3 spells CASRTTGNTEAFF. The CDR3 nucleotides read TGTGCCAGCAGAACCACAGGGAACACTGAAGCTTTCTTT.

J is TRBJ2-5 and V is TRBV28, with D maybe TRBD1 (6 bases). V shed 2 bases and J shed 0 bases, with 16 bases lying between them. Germline CDR1 is MDHEN and CDR2 is SYDVKM. This CDR3 region has 17 residues. CDR3 region: CASSLPTGTLNQETQYF. The DNA for the CDR3 is TGTGCCAGCAGTTTACCCACCGGGACACTGAACCAAGAGACCCAGTACTTC.

The J gene is TRBJ2-7, the V gene TRBV30; D not certain. With 1 base removed from V and 7 bases from J, the gap between germline ends came to 11 bases. The CDR3 sequence is 12 residues long. CDR1 is GTSNPN and CDR2 is SVGIG in the germline V gene (reference sequence). CDR3 bases: TGTGCCTGGAGTGCACCGGTGAGTGAGCAGTACTTC. Its translation is CAWSAPVSEQYF.

The chain joins TRBV19 to TRBJ1-2; 10 bases agree with TRBD1. Germline V gene sequence: CDR1 LNHDA, CDR2 SQIVND (reference sequence). With V trimmed by 6 bases and J by 2 bases, 6 bases remained unmatched. CDR3 length equals 15 residues. CDR3 DNA sequence: TGTGCCAGTAGGGAACGGACAGGGGGGAACTATGGCTACACCTTC. It yields the protein CASRERTGGNYGYTF.

The chain employs TRBV5-1 and TRBJ1-6, with D possibly matching TRBD1 (6 bases). CDR3 size: 13 residues. The germline V gene encodes CDR1 SGHRS and CDR2 YFSETQ. Trimming removed 5 bases from V and 5 bases from J, with 8 bases in between. CDR3 in amino acids: CASRGQNNSPLHF. In DNA form, the CDR3 reads TGCGCCAGCAGGGGACAAAATAATTCACCCCTCCACTTT.

The CDR3 sequence is CASSLSGTANYGYTF. The CDR3 DNA reads as TGTGCCAGCAGCTTATCCGGGACGGCTAACTATGGCTACACCTTC. The chain has TRBV5-6 and TRBJ1-2, with D perhaps matching TRBD1 (5 bases). There are 15 residues in the CDR3. Trimming stripped 2 bases from V and 0 bases from J, with 11 bases between. Germline loops: CDR1 SGHDT, CDR2 YYEEEE.

This rearrangement joins TRBV19 to TRBJ1-4; D is possibly TRBD1 (5 bases). V was cut by 9 bases and J by 4 bases, with 12 bases left in between. The germline V gene has CDR1 LNHDA and CDR2 SQIVND (reference sequence). The length of the CDR3 is 13 residues. The CDR3 region is CASHRDLNEKLFF. The CDR3 DNA is TGTGCCAGCCACCGGGACCTTAATGAAAAACTGTTTTTT.

The chain links TRBV19 to TRBJ1-6; 7 bases agree with TRBD1. Germline V lookup: CDR1 LNHDA, CDR2 SQIVND (reference sequence). CDR3 length: 13 residues. After removal of 6 bases from V and 9 bases from J, the junction contained 5 bases not matched to a gene. DNA of the CDR3: TGTGCCAGTAGGAGACAGGGAGGTTCACCCCTCCACTTT. Translation gives CASRRQGGSPLHF.